The 19 T cell receptor beta chains listed next were all sequenced from one sample in a study of blood T cell repertoires in COVID-19. TCRdb keeps only in-frame clones here, not all; method: immunoSEQ multiplex PCR. Of about 300,000 clones in the sample, more than 70% were seen once. Sequences were obtained from peripheral blood. Receptors originate from a woman aged 25 to 45 with COVID-19, enrolled during active disease.

The chain carries TRBV7-9 and TRBJ2-3; 8 bases are shared with TRBD2. Unmatched junction bases numbered 3, after V lost 7 bases and J lost 0 bases. CDR3 length: 14 residues. Germline loops: CDR1 SEHNR, CDR2 FQNEAQ (reference sequence). CDR3 sequence reads: CASTGTSSTDTQYF. The CDR3 nucleotides are TGTGCCAGCACGGGGACTAGTAGCACAGATACGCAGTATTTT.

The chain recombines TRBV2 with TRBJ1-2; 8 nucleotides agree with TRBD1. Germline lookup yields CDR1 SNHLY and CDR2 FYNNEI. The CDR3 is 14 residues long. V trimming: 1 base; J trimming: 4 bases; junction bases outside the gene matches: 2. The CDR3, as DNA: TGTGCCAGCAGTGAAGGACAGGGGTTCTATGGCTACACCTTC. It specifies CASSEGQGFYGYTF.

The rearrangement links TRBV4-1 to TRBJ1-6, with 11 bases that match TRBD1. The CDR3 spans 20 residues. Per the germline V gene, CDR1 is MGHRA and CDR2 is YSYEKL. Losses at the gene ends were 1 base for V and 2 bases for J; bases not matched to a gene: 10. CDR3 sequence reads: CASSQGWDRGTSAYNSPLHF. CDR3 in DNA: TGCGCCAGCAGCCAAGGTTGGGACAGGGGGACGAGCGCCTATAATTCACCCCTCCACTTT.

This chain links TRBV19 with TRBJ2-7, with TRBD2 matching 8 bases. Unmatched junction bases numbered 7, after V lost 3 bases and J lost 3 bases. The CDR3 is 15 amino acids. Germline V gene lookup returns CDR1 LNHDA and CDR2 SQIVND (reference sequence). CDR3 in amino acids: CASSMKAGDLYEQYF. In DNA, the CDR3 is TGTGCCAGTAGTATGAAAGCGGGGGACCTCTACGAGCAGTACTTC.

The rearrangement uses TRBV6-1 and TRBJ1-2; the match to TRBD1 covers 10 bases. Losses at the gene ends were 2 bases for V and 9 bases for J; bases not matched to a gene: 9. The CDR3 sequence is 15 residues long. The germline gives CDR1 MNHNS, CDR2 SASEGT. DNA of the CDR3: TGTGCCAGCAGTGAACCAGGACAGGGGGTGGTTAGCTACACCTTC. Translating gives CASSEPGQGVVSYTF.

The genes are TRBV10-1 and TRBJ1-5; TRBD1 might be the D (5 bases). Germline-derived CDR1 and CDR2 are WNHNN and SYGVQD (reference sequence). V lost 6 bases to trimming and J lost 2 bases, with 17 bases between them. The CDR3 spans 16 residues. The CDR3 region is CASRQTANRCNQPQHF. CDR3 nucleotides: TGCGCCAGCAGGCAGACAGCGAATAGATGCAATCAGCCCCAGCATTTT.

V gene TRBV2 combines with J gene TRBJ2-7; 7 nucleotides agree with TRBD1. The CDR3 extends over 15 amino acids. Germline V gene data show CDR1 as SNHLY and CDR2 as FYNNEI. V lost 5 bases and J lost 7; bases outside the gene matches: 14. The CDR3: CASSPPGGTSREQYF. The CDR3 DNA is TGTGCCAGCAGTCCTCCAGGGGGAACATCGAGGGAGCAGTACTTC. Filled out from reference TRBV2 and TRBJ2-7, the complete variable domain reads EPEVTQTPSHQVTQMGQEVILRCVPISNHLYFYWYRQILGQKVEFLVSFYNNEISEKSEIFDDQFSVERPDGSNFTLKIRSTKLEDSAMYFCASSPPGGTSREQYFGPGTRLTVT.

V is TRBV19 and J is TRBJ1-2; D is perhaps TRBD1 (5 bases). The V and J ends lost 7 bases and 6 bases respectively, with 18 bases between them. The CDR3 covers 14 residues. Per the germline V gene, CDR1 is LNHDA and CDR2 is SQIVND (reference sequence). The CDR3 loop reads CASTPRQGIDGYTF. In DNA form, the CDR3 reads TGTGCCAGTACCCCGCGGCAGGGTATCGATGGCTACACCTTC.

V usage is TRBV2 and J usage is TRBJ2-7; 7 bases are a match to TRBD1. In germline, CDR1 is SNHLY, CDR2 FYNNEI. The V gene end was trimmed by 6 bases and the J gene end by 0 bases; junction bases not matched to a gene: 5. The CDR3 spans 14 residues. As DNA, the CDR3 is TGTGCCAGCAGAGCGACAGGGAACTCCTACGAGCAGTACGTC. Its translation: CASRATGNSYEQYV.

In DNA form, the CDR3 reads TGTGCCAGCAGCGTAAGGTCAGGGGCTTGGGAAGAGACCCAGTACTTC. Encoded protein: CASSVRSGAWEETQYF. The rearrangement joins TRBV9 to TRBJ2-5; possible D gene TRBD1, 6 bases. The V end lost 1 base, the J end lost 3 bases, and 16 bases lay between the germline ends. The V gene's germline CDR1 is SGDLS and CDR2 YYNGEE. The CDR3 totals 16 residues.

J is TRBJ1-2 and V is TRBV18, with D unresolved. The CDR3 runs 13 residues. Trimming pared 0 bases from V and 7 bases from J, leaving 9 bases between. Germline V gene lookup returns CDR1 KGHSH and CDR2 LQKENI. The CDR3 spells CASSPPGRFGYTF. The CDR3 bases are TGTGCCAGCTCACCACCGGGGAGATTTGGCTACACCTTC.

A few counts support this clone. The gene calls are TRBV25-1 and TRBJ1-6; D unresolved. The V gene lost 2 bases and the J gene lost 8 bases, with 4 bases spanning the gap. The CDR3 sequence is 12 residues long. The germline CDR1 and CDR2 sequences are MGHDK and SYGVNS. Here the CDR3 DNA reads TGTGCCAGCAGTGAAGAGGATTCACCCCTCCACTTT. This sequence encodes CASSEEDSPLHF.

The V and J genes are TRBV27 and TRBJ2-5; 8 positions agree with TRBD2. J lost 6 bases, V lost 6 bases, and 12 bases had no gene match. Germline V gene lookup returns CDR1 MNHEY and CDR2 SMNVEV (reference sequence). The CDR3 is 15 amino acids. DNA for the CDR3: TGTGCCAGCAGCTTAAGCGGGGGTAGGGGGAAGACCCAGTACTTC. This encodes CASSLSGGRGKTQYF.

The genes are TRBV6-5 and TRBJ2-7; D might be TRBD1 (5 bases). The length of the CDR3 is 11 residues. Germline loops: CDR1 MNHEY, CDR2 SVGAGI. The ends were cut back, 8 bases at V and 5 bases at J, with 10 bases in the middle. This CDR3 is CASAGINEQYV. The CDR3 DNA sequence: TGTGCCAGCGCAGGGATCAACGAGCAGTACGTC.

This sequence joins TRBV6-4 and TRBJ2-5, with 9 bases aligning to TRBD2. The junction had 7 bases not matched to a gene; V was cut back by 6 bases and J by 5 bases. The CDR3 is 14 amino acids. The germline gives CDR1 MRHNA, CDR2 SNTAGT. The CDR3, as DNA: TGTGCCAGCAGCCCGACTAGCGGAGGGGAGACCCAGTACTTC. Translation gives CASSPTSGGETQYF.

CDR3 bases: TGTGCCAGCAGTTACCCCTTCAACGGGCAGTACTTC. Encoded protein: CASSYPFNGQYF. The gene calls are TRBV6-2 or TRBV6-3 and TRBJ2-7; D remains unclear. The CDR3 spans 12 residues. Between the trimmed V and J ends, which lost 2 bases and 9 bases, there was a span of 11 bases. From germline, CDR1 is MNHEY and CDR2 SVGEGT.

This chain uses TRBV4-2 with TRBJ2-1; 11 bases line up with TRBD2. Germline CDR1 reads LGHNA; CDR2 reads YNFKEQ. This CDR3 is built from 16 residues. J was trimmed by 7 bases and V by 1 base; bases with no gene match: 6. The CDR3 nucleotides read TGTGCCAGCAGCCAAGTCGTAGCGGGGGGGCATAATGAGCAGTTCTTC. Translating it yields CASSQVVAGGHNEQFF.

This clone has a handful of counts. V and J are TRBV24-1 and TRBJ2-5, with D possibly being TRBD2 (6 bases). V was cut by 5 bases and J by 5 bases, with 17 bases left in between. The CDR3 spans 15 residues. CDR1 KGHDR and CDR2 SFDVKD come from the germline V gene. CDR3: CATSGSRVGGETQYF. CDR3 DNA: TGTGCCACCAGTGGTTCCCGGGTTGGGGGGGAGACCCAGTACTTC.

The chain joins TRBV19 to TRBJ1-1; D ambiguous. The germline V gene encodes CDR1 LNHDA and CDR2 SQIVND (reference sequence). V gave up 4 bases and J gave up 8 bases, with 8 bases separating them. The CDR3 runs to 11 residues. The CDR3 here is CASSSGWEAFF. DNA for the CDR3: TGTGCCAGTAGTAGTGGCTGGGAAGCTTTCTTT.